The sequence of this T cell receptor (beta chain) was determined in a study of blood T cell repertoires in COVID-19. Study details: Acute-phase and convalescent COVID-19 samples originated in the United States, Italy and Spain. PBMCs, B-cell-depleted T cells, or T cells provided the cDNA or gDNA that made up the material.

The CDR3 covers 12 residues. Germline CDR1 SQVTM, CDR2 ANQGSEA. With 5 bases removed from V and 3 bases from J, the gap between germline ends came to 11 bases. Seattle patient enrollment occurred during active infection, with longitudinal follow-up thereafter. Methods used by the authors: Scientists estimated how many nucleated cells there were by amplifying reference gene primers. The data were produced by immunoSEQ multiplex PCR, yet TCRdb's version contains in-frame clones alone and is incomplete. V, J and clone size derive from that table, while D and trimming were established from the DNA sequence. The table lists about 150,000 clones, around 85% of them singletons.

Sequences were obtained from peripheral blood. The genes are TRBV29-1 and TRBJ2-7; no firm D call. The sequence came from an elderly woman with COVID-19, enrolled during active disease. The CDR3 sequence is CSVRFGLYEQYF. CDR3 coding DNA: TGCAGCGTTAGATTTGGCCTCTACGAGCAGTACTTC.